This is a list of T cell receptor beta chains from one sample in a study of blood T cell repertoires in COVID-19. Clones were sequenced by immunoSEQ multiplex PCR, and TCRdb holds only the in-frame ones, with some missing. The repertoire holds about 27,000 clones, with about 85% as singletons. Specimen: peripheral blood. The receptors were gathered from a man aged 70-80 years with acute or convalescent COVID-19. The CDR3 runs from the conserved cysteine through the conserved F or W. A D gene is named only where the DNA matches it firmly. Where a row states a size, it is once, few, many or the class of an expanded clone; other rows omit it.

j_call: TRBJ2-2
clone_size: .
d_call: TRBD1
cdr3_length: 12
v_call: TRBV6-2/TRBV6-3
cdr3_aa: CASSRTGGELFF
cdr3_nt: TGTGCCAGCAGCCGGACAGGGGGAGAGCTGTTTTTT

j_call: TRBJ1-2
clone_size: .
d_call: .
cdr3_length: 13
v_call: TRBV7-9
cdr3_aa: CASSPFWELGYTF
cdr3_nt: TGTGCCAGCAGCCCGTTCTGGGAGTTGGGCTACACCTTC

j_call: TRBJ1-5
clone_size: .
d_call: .
cdr3_length: 13
v_call: TRBV19
cdr3_aa: CASSIYKSQPQHF
cdr3_nt: TGTGCCAGTAGTATTTACAAAAGTCAGCCCCAGCATTTT

j_call: TRBJ1-5
clone_size: .
d_call: TRBD1
cdr3_length: 15
v_call: TRBV3-1/TRBV3-2
cdr3_aa: CASSQNRGLRQPQHF
cdr3_nt: TGTGCCAGCAGCCAGAACAGGGGGCTTCGGCAGCCCCAGCATTTT

j_call: TRBJ1-2
clone_size: .
d_call: .
cdr3_length: 11
v_call: TRBV18
cdr3_aa: CASSQGGGYTF
cdr3_nt: TGTGCCAGCTCACAAGGAGGGGGCTACACCTTC

j_call: TRBJ2-7
clone_size: .
d_call: .
cdr3_length: 11
v_call: TRBV20-1
cdr3_aa: CSARQGWEQYF
cdr3_nt: TGCAGTGCTAGACAGGGGTGGGAGCAGTACTTC

j_call: TRBJ2-2
clone_size: .
d_call: .
cdr3_length: 14
v_call: TRBV5-5
cdr3_aa: CASSLVDFTGELFF
cdr3_nt: TGTGCCAGCAGCTTGGTGGACTTCACCGGGGAGCTGTTTTTT

j_call: TRBJ1-5
clone_size: .
d_call: .
cdr3_length: 12
v_call: TRBV27
cdr3_aa: CASSLARQPQHF
cdr3_nt: TGTGCCAGCAGTTTAGCGAGGCAGCCCCAGCATTTT

j_call: TRBJ1-2
clone_size: .
d_call: .
cdr3_length: 15
v_call: TRBV5-1
cdr3_aa: CASSPGTQSNYGYTF
cdr3_nt: TGCGCCAGCAGCCCCGGGACACAGTCTAACTATGGCTACACCTTC

j_call: TRBJ1-6
clone_size: once
d_call: .
cdr3_length: 12
v_call: TRBV10-2
cdr3_aa: CASRGSYSPLHF
cdr3_nt: TGCGCCAGCAGGGGGAGCTATTCACCCCTCCACTTT

j_call: TRBJ2-3
clone_size: .
d_call: .
cdr3_length: 14
v_call: TRBV18
cdr3_aa: CASSPGDNTDTQYF
cdr3_nt: TGTGCCAGCTCACCAGGGGACAACACAGATACGCAGTATTTT